Detailed here is one TCR beta chain. Its cognate antigen is unknown. The record originates from a study of T cell responses to AZD1222 COVID-19 vaccine. Points from the study as a whole: Seropositive status at baseline applied to only six AZD1222 recipients. Distributed over spike, vaccine-associated CD4 TCRs predominated at 160-218 and 743-854.

Sequencing used immunoSEQ multiplex PCR; TCRdb keeps in-frame clones, though not all of them. The sample lists about 66,000 clones, 80% to 95% occurring once. Trimming took off 1 base at V and 4 bases at J, with 4 bases between the two ends. The CDR3 has 11 amino acids. Per the germline V gene, CDR1 is GTSNPN and CDR2 is SVGIG (reference sequence). This receptor was obtained from an adult who received the MenACWY meningococcal vaccine as a control. V is TRBV30 and J is TRBJ1-2; D call uncertain. Sample: peripheral blood, taken 28 days after the second dose of the MenACWY control vaccine. Here the CDR3 reads CAWSDRYGYTF. CDR3 coding DNA: TGTGCCTGGAGTGATCGCTATGGCTACACCTTC.